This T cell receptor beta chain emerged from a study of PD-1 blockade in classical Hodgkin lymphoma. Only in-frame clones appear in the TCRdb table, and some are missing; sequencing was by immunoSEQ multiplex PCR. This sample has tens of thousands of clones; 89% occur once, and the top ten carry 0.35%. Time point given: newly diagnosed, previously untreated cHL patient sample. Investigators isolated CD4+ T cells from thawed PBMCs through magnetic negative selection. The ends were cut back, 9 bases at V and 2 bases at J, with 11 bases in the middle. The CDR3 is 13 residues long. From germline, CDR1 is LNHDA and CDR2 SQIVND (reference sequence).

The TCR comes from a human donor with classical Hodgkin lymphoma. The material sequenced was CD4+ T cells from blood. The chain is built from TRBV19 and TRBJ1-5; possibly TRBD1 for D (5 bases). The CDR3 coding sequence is TGTGCCAGGGGTGGGGGGGGCAATCAGCCCCAGCATTTT. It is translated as CARGGGGNQPQHF. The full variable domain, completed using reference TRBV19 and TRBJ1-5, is DGGITQSPKYLFRKEGQNVTLSCEQNLNHDAMYWYRQDPGQGLRLIYYSQIVNDFQKGDIAEGYSVSREKKESFPLTVTSAQKNPTAFYLCARGGGGNQPQHFGDGTRLSIL.